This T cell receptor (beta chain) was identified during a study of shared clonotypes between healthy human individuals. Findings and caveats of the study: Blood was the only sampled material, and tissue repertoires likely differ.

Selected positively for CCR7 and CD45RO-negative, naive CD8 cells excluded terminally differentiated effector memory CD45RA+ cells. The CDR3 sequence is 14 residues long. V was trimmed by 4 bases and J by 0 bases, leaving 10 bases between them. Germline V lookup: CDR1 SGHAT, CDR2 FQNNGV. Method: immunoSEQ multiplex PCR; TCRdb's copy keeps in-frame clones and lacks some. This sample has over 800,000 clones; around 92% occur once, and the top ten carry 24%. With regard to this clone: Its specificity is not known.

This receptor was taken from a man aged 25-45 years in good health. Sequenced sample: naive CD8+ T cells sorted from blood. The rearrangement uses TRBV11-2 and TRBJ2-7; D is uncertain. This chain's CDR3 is CASSSMVSSYEQYF. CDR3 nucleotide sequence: TGTGCCAGCAGCTCCATGGTTAGCTCCTACGAGCAGTACTTC.